The 24 T cell receptor beta chains below come from one sample, sequenced in a study of T cells in Graves' hyperthyroidism and ophthalmopathy. Amplification targeted TCR beta CDR3 regions from RNA transcripts. The HTBI set primed first-round TCR CDR3 RT-PCR. One entry per CDR3 protein results from TCRdb running MiXCR on the multiplex PCR reads. This sample has some 600,000 distinct CDR3 sequences, with approximately 15% found just once. Sequenced: blood. These receptors were taken from a woman in her thirties with Graves' hyperthyroidism that later progressed to Graves' ophthalmopathy.

This clonotype was found many times. The genes are TRBV5-6 and TRBJ2-7, with TRBD1 matching 7 bases. From germline, CDR1 is SGHDT and CDR2 YYEEEE. The V and J ends lost 3 bases and 0 bases, in that order; junction bases with no gene match: 6. The CDR3 contains 15 residues. The CDR3 loop reads CASSSTGTASYEQYF. CDR3 DNA: TGTGCCAGCAGCTCGACCGGGACAGCCTCCTACGAGCAGTACTTC.

The chain carries TRBV10-2 and TRBJ2-2; 11 nucleotides match TRBD2. Germline CDR1 is WSHSY and CDR2 is SAAADI. The CDR3 contains 15 residues. Unmatched junction bases numbered 3, after V lost 6 bases and J lost 3 bases. The CDR3 DNA reads as TGCGCCAGCAGGACTAGCGGGACGCACACCGGGGAGCTGTTTTTT. The encoded protein is CASRTSGTHTGELFF.

This clonotype has a count of ten or more. This chain uses TRBV29-1 with TRBJ1-2; D call uncertain. Trimming took 6 bases from V and 0 from J, leaving 8 bases between them. The CDR3 has 12 residues. Germline values: CDR1 SQVTM, CDR2 ANQGSEA. The CDR3 region is CSVEAANYGYTF. As DNA, the CDR3 is TGCAGCGTCGAGGCCGCTAACTATGGCTACACCTTC. The variable domain in full, completed from reference TRBV29-1 and TRBJ1-2, reads SAVISQKPSRDICQRGTSLTIQCQVDSQVTMMFWYRQQPGQSLTLIATANQGSEATYESGFVIDKFPISRPNLTFSTLTVSNMSPEDSSIYLCSVEAANYGYTFGSGTRLTVV.

Ten or more counts support this clonotype. The chain recombines TRBV19 with TRBJ1-5; D is uncertain. Germline V lookup: CDR1 LNHDA, CDR2 SQIVND (reference sequence). V was clipped by 7 bases and J by 5 bases, with 9 bases between them. This CDR3 is 12 amino acids long. The CDR3 spells CASMAQDQPQHF. CDR3 DNA sequence: TGTGCCAGTATGGCGCAGGATCAGCCCCAGCATTTT.

This clonotype appeared a few times. The gene calls are TRBV27 and TRBJ2-2, with D perhaps TRBD2 (7 bases). CDR1 is MNHEY, CDR2 SMNVEV, per germline (reference sequence). Deletions cut 4 bases from V and 4 bases from J, with 13 bases between. This CDR3 has 15 amino acids. For the CDR3, the DNA is TGTGCCAGCAGTTCTATAGGGGGGGTCACCGGGGAGCTGTTTTTT. Amino acids: CASSSIGGVTGELFF.

A note on this clonotype: This could be a read error, since a much larger clone is one nucleotide away. The chain employs TRBV30 and TRBJ2-3; no reliable D call. The CDR3 is 13 residues long. Trimming stripped 4 bases from V and 12 bases from J, with 20 bases between. CDR1 is GTSNPN, CDR2 SVGIG, per germline (reference sequence). CDR3: CAWNRSGLRIQYF. In nucleotides, the CDR3 is TGTGCCTGGAACCGCAGTGGCCTTAGAATTCAGTATTTT.

This clonotype has a count of ten or more. The chain is built from TRBV11-1 and TRBJ1-6, with 9 positions matching TRBD1. Looked up from germline, CDR1 is SGHAT and CDR2 is FQDESV (reference sequence). The V gene end was trimmed by 4 bases and the J gene end by 7 bases; junction bases not matched to a gene: 2. The CDR3 contains 14 residues. The CDR3 bases are TGTGCCAGCAGCTCCGGACAGGGGAATTCACCCCTCCACTTT. It encodes CASSSGQGNSPLHF.

This clonotype appeared a few times. The chain uses TRBV19 and TRBJ1-5; perhaps TRBD1 as D (6 bases). CDR3 size: 14 residues. Trimming removed 1 base from V and 7 bases from J, with 11 bases in between. Germline CDR1 is LNHDA and CDR2 is SQIVND (reference sequence). CDR3 region: CASSIAGTSQPQHF. CDR3 coding DNA: TGTGCCAGTAGTATAGCGGGGACATCCCAGCCCCAGCATTTT.

This clonotype was counted at least ten times. V is TRBV5-6 and J is TRBJ1-2, with D hard to call. This CDR3 comprises 17 residues. V lost 4 bases, J lost 2 bases, and 21 bases lay in between. Germline loops: CDR1 SGHDT, CDR2 YYEEEE. CDR3 in DNA: TGTGCCAGCAGCCCGGCCGTGATCCGGGAAGGAAACTATGGCTACACCTTC. Translating it yields CASSPAVIREGNYGYTF.

The chain couples TRBV20-1 to TRBJ1-6, with no clear D. V gave up 0 bases and J gave up 5 bases, with 14 bases separating them. There are 16 residues in the CDR3. The germline V gene encodes CDR1 DFQATT and CDR2 SNEGSKA (reference sequence). CDR3 loop: CSARDASGPNNSPLHF. CDR3 in DNA: TGCAGTGCTAGAGATGCATCGGGTCCTAATAATTCACCCCTCCACTTT.

This clonotype was seen ten or more times. The rearrangement joins TRBV27 to TRBJ2-7, with D possibly being TRBD1 or TRBD2 (6 bases each). CDR3 size: 14 residues. Germline V gives CDR1 MNHEY, CDR2 SMNVEV (reference sequence). V was shortened by 3 bases and J by 10 bases, with 19 bases between the two germline ends. The chain's CDR3 is CASSFTLEGEDQYF. The CDR3 DNA follows: TGTGCCAGCAGTTTCACCCTGGAGGGGGAAGATCAGTACTTC.

This clonotype was counted at least ten times. The chain employs TRBV11-1 and TRBJ2-5; D gene uncertain. The CDR3 is 12 residues long. Trimming left V 4 bases short and J 5 bases short, with 8 bases between. Germline values: CDR1 SGHAT, CDR2 FQDESV (reference sequence). The chain's CDR3 is CASSSGWETQYF. The CDR3 DNA sequence: TGTGCCAGCAGCTCCGGATGGGAGACCCAGTACTTC.

This clonotype came up many times. The V call is TRBV5-6, the J call TRBJ1-1; TRBD1 might be the D (6 bases). Germline CDR1 SGHDT, CDR2 YYEEEE. This CDR3 is 16 amino acids long. The V gene lost 4 bases and the J gene lost 0 bases, with 16 bases spanning the gap. The CDR3 DNA reads as TGTGCCAGCAGCGCCGCTAGACAGGCCTTGAACACTGAAGCTTTCTTT. As protein: CASSAARQALNTEAFF.

This clonotype was detected many times. The rearrangement joins TRBV10-3 to TRBJ1-2, with unresolved D. The CDR3 length is 13 residues. V was trimmed by 4 bases and J by 5 bases, leaving 11 bases between them. In germline, CDR1 is ENHRY, CDR2 SYGVKD. Here the CDR3 DNA reads TGTGCCATCAGTGTAGACGGAGCATATGGCTACACCTTC. Encoded protein: CAISVDGAYGYTF.

This clonotype was detected ten times or more. This chain links TRBV9 with TRBJ2-3; 9 bases map to TRBD2. Losses at the gene ends were 3 bases for V and 6 bases for J; bases not matched to a gene: 8. CDR1 and CDR2 (germline): SGDLS, YYNGEE. This CDR3 is built from 15 residues. In DNA form, the CDR3 reads TGTGCCAGCAGCGAAGGACTAGCGCGATCCGATACGCAGTATTTT. Protein sequence: CASSEGLARSDTQYF.

This clonotype was observed at least ten times. The rearrangement links TRBV20-1 to TRBJ1-1; TRBD1 is a possible D gene (5 bases). The CDR3 contains 13 residues. V gave up 6 bases and J gave up 0 bases, with 11 bases separating them. CDR1 and CDR2 from the germline V gene are DFQATT and SNEGSKA (reference sequence). CDR3 sequence (DNA): TGCAGTGCCGCCGGGACGATGAACACTGAAGCTTTCTTT. Translated, it gives CSAAGTMNTEAFF.

This clonotype was seen many times. The junction does not match germline at one end; this may be a read error. The V call is TRBV6-5, the J call TRBJ2-1, with D hard to call. This CDR3 spans 15 amino acids. Germline V gene data show CDR1 as MNHEY and CDR2 as SVGAGI. Written as DNA, the CDR3 is TGTGCCAGCAGTTACTCGGGCCGAAGCTACGATGAGCAGTTCTTC. As protein: CASSYSGRSYDEQFF.

This clonotype was recorded many times. The J gene is TRBJ2-2, the V gene TRBV18; 7 nucleotides line up with TRBD2. Per the germline V gene, CDR1 is KGHSH and CDR2 is LQKENI. Germline trimming cut 2 bases from V and 6 bases from J; bases unmatched to any gene: 9. The CDR3 has 16 residues. CDR3 bases: TGTGCCAGCTCACCAGAACTAGCGACCAGGGCCGGGGAGCTGTTTTTT. It codes for CASSPELATRAGELFF.

The chain links TRBV19 to TRBJ2-3, with D unclear. The CDR3 loop spans 15 amino acids. Germline CDR1 and CDR2: LNHDA and SQIVND (reference sequence). Trimming shortened V by 0 bases and J by 0 bases, and 7 bases separated the two germline ends. This CDR3 is CASSIETASTDTQYF. The CDR3 nucleotides are TGTGCCAGTAGTATAGAAACAGCTAGCACAGATACGCAGTATTTT.

Ten or more counts support this clonotype. This chain joins TRBV20-1 and TRBJ1-5; no definite D call. The germline CDR1 and CDR2 sequences are DFQATT and SNEGSKA (reference sequence). The CDR3 spans 15 residues. V was trimmed by 3 bases and J by 3 bases, leaving 15 bases between them. For the CDR3, the DNA is TGCAGTGCTAGCGGCCCTACCTGGGACAATCAGCCCCAGCATTTT. This encodes CSASGPTWDNQPQHF.

The chain employs TRBV6-5 and TRBJ1-4; the D is unclear. The CDR3 runs to 14 residues. Trimming shortened V by 2 bases and J by 8 bases, and 12 bases separated the two germline ends. Per germline, CDR1 MNHEY and CDR2 SVGAGI. The CDR3 bases are TGTGCCAGCAGTTACCTGGGGTCTGACGAAAAACTGTTTTTT. It yields the protein CASSYLGSDEKLFF.

This clonotype was seen ten or more times. The rearrangement joins TRBV5-1 to TRBJ2-7; no reliable D call. CDR1 is SGHRS and CDR2 is YFSETQ in the germline V gene. V gave up 4 bases and J gave up 0 bases, with 11 bases separating them. CDR3 size: 14 residues. CDR3 nucleotides: TGCGCCAGCAGCGATCTAGGTGGCTCCTACGAGCAGTACTTC. As protein: CASSDLGGSYEQYF.

This clonotype was counted many times. The chain combines TRBV19 with TRBJ1-1; D is ambiguous. This CDR3 contains 16 residues. The germline CDR1 and CDR2 sequences are LNHDA and SQIVND (reference sequence). V was pared by 5 bases and J by 1 base, with 17 bases between. The CDR3 region has the DNA TGTGCCAGTAGTCCGCCCTATCTGGGATCGAACACTGAAGCTTTCTTT. Its translation is CASSPPYLGSNTEAFF.

The genes are TRBV14 and TRBJ1-5; D unclear. V was pared by 1 base and J by 9 bases, with 10 bases between. The germline CDR1 and CDR2 sequences are SGHDN and FVKESK. The CDR3 consists of 13 residues. The CDR3 region has the DNA TGTGCCAGCAGCCAAGGGGTCTCGACGCCCCAGCATTTT. It codes for CASSQGVSTPQHF.